The sample holds a few counts of the clone carrying this T cell receptor beta chain. Its antigen remains unidentified. These data come from a study of early T cells in non-severe SARS-CoV-2 infection. Across the study: Sequencing was performed on bulk RNA from unsorted whole blood, leaving chains unpaired.

Unique molecular identifiers were attached to individual cDNA molecules. MiXCR, run by TCRdb on the 5' RACE reads, gives a single entry per CDR3 protein. Of about 52,000 distinct CDR3 sequences detected, roughly 12% appear once; the ten largest clones hold 10%. Overall study results and limits: Anti-spike CD8 specificities were favored by VDJdb matching, whose results missed private and CD4 specificities.

V gave up 6 bases and J gave up 13 bases; unmatched junction bases: 9. This CDR3 has 12 residues. The chain employs TRBV12-3 or TRBV12-4 and TRBJ1-2; TRBD1 agrees at 9 bases. This sequence originates from an adult who was a healthcare worker with PCR-confirmed SARS-CoV-2 infection or an uninfected control (not recorded which). Sequencing was performed on whole blood. CDR3 amino acids: CASRRDREFGTF. The CDR3 DNA sequence: TGTGCCAGCAGGAGGGACAGGGAATTCGGCACCTTC.